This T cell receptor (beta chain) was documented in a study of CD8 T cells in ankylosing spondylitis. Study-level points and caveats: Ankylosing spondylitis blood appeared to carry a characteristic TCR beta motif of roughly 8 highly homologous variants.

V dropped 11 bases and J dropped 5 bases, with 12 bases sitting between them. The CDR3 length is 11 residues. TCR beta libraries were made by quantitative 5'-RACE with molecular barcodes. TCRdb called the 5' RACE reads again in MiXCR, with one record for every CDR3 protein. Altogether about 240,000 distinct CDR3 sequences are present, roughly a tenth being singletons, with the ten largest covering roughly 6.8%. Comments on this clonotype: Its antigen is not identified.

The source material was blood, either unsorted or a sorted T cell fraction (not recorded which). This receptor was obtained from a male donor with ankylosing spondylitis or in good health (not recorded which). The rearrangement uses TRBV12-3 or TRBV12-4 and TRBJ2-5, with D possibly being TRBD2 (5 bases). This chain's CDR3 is CASGLGETQYF. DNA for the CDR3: TGTGCCTCAGGACTGGGGGAGACCCAGTACTTC.